Reported below is one TCR beta chain. These data belong to a study of metastatic and nonmetastatic thyroid tumors. Ahead of thyroid surgery, no patient had received treatment of any kind. The V gene's germline CDR1 is MNHNS and CDR2 SASEGT. This CDR3 has 14 residues. With 5 bases clipped from V and 4 bases from J, the junction kept 4 bases outside the gene matches. TCRdb re-called clones from the PCR reads using MiXCR. The repertoire includes tens of thousands of clones, roughly a quarter of them detected once, and 13% to 15% sits in the top ten. What was sequenced was tumor tissue. The TCR originated in a female donor with papillary thyroid cancer or a benign thyroid nodule (not recorded which). Some clones in this sample may be carry-over from other donors' samples. The chain couples TRBV6-1 to TRBJ2-7; TRBD2 matches 11 bases. The CDR3 loop is CASSPGLADYEQYF. As DNA, the CDR3 is TGTGCCAGCAGTCCGGGACTAGCGGATTACGAGCAGTACTTC.